One T cell receptor (beta chain) is described in this entry. This sample is drawn from a study of blood T cell repertoires in COVID-19. Study-level information: COVID-19 samples collected from the United States, Italy and Spain covered acute and convalescent phases.

Per the original methods: Amplification with reference gene primers provided the estimates of nucleated cell counts. This table comes from immunoSEQ multiplex PCR, and its TCRdb copy is limited to in-frame clones, with some not included. Clonal size and the V and J genes are those of that table, whereas D and trimming came from the DNA. This table has hundreds of thousands of clones, less than 90% appearing once. Germline V gives CDR1 SGHAT, CDR2 FQNNGV. V lost 4 bases, J lost 2 bases, and 4 bases stayed unmatched. This CDR3 has 14 amino acids. Participants were aged about 18 to 90 years, lived in 24 US areas, and enrolled virtually. Clinical history as reported by participants underpinned cohort assignment.

The gene calls are TRBV11-2 and TRBJ1-2; 7 bases are a match to TRBD1. The sequenced sample was PBMCs or T cells enriched from blood (not recorded which). The source of this sequence is a woman aged 25-40 years who had been exposed to COVID-19. The CDR3, as DNA: TGTGCCAGCAGCTCGGGACAGCCGAACTATGGCTACACCTTC. It codes for CASSSGQPNYGYTF.